These 19 T cell receptor beta chains were sequenced from one sample in a study of T cell responses to AZD1222 COVID-19 vaccine. The repertoire was sequenced with immunoSEQ multiplex PCR; TCRdb's copy has only in-frame clones and lacks some. This table holds roughly 120,000 clones, around 84% found once. This sample comprised peripheral blood, obtained 28 days after the second AZD1222 dose. Receptor source: an adult who received the AZD1222 COVID-19 vaccine.

This chain uses TRBV5-4 with TRBJ2-1; a weak D match, TRBD2 (6 bases). Germline loops: CDR1 SGHNT, CDR2 YYREEE (reference sequence). The V and J ends lost 0 bases and 7 bases respectively, with 8 bases between them. The CDR3 loop spans 13 amino acids. In DNA, the CDR3 is TGTGCCAGCAGCTTGGGAGGGAGGAATGAGCAGTTCTTC. Its translation: CASSLGGRNEQFF.

The chain uses TRBV7-3 and TRBJ1-2, with TRBD1 matching over 11 bases. Germline CDR1 is SGHTA and CDR2 is FQGTGA. The V gene end was trimmed by 5 bases and the J gene end by 7 bases; junction bases not matched to a gene: 3. This CDR3 has 13 amino acids. In DNA form, the CDR3 reads TGTGCCAGCAGCCAGGGACAGGGGGGTGGCTACACCTTC. It is translated as CASSQGQGGGYTF.

The chain recombines TRBV6-5 with TRBJ2-3; no clear D. This CDR3 spans 15 amino acids. Germline CDR1 is MNHEY and CDR2 is SVGAGI. Trimming pared 2 bases from V and 1 base from J, leaving 10 bases between. CDR3 protein: CASSYMGSGTDTQYF. The CDR3 DNA follows: TGTGCCAGCAGTTACATGGGGTCTGGCACAGATACGCAGTATTTT.

This chain connects TRBV5-4 to TRBJ2-5; D is ambiguous. From germline, CDR1 is SGHNT and CDR2 YYREEE (reference sequence). The length of the CDR3 is 15 residues. Trimming left V 0 bases short and J 0 bases short, with 9 bases between. The CDR3 nucleotides are TGTGCCAGCAGCTTGGGGTCGGCGCACCAAGAGACCCAGTACTTC. This gives the protein CASSLGSAHQETQYF.

The gene calls are TRBV19 and TRBJ1-2, with D perhaps TRBD1 (5 bases). The CDR3 spans 13 residues. Germline V gene data show CDR1 as LNHDA and CDR2 as SQIVND (reference sequence). Deletions cut 3 bases from V and 5 bases from J, with 10 bases between. The CDR3 region has the DNA TGTGCCAGTAGTATGGTCCCAGGGTATGGCTACACCTTC. It is translated as CASSMVPGYGYTF. The complete variable domain, with remaining parts taken from reference TRBV19 and TRBJ1-2, reads DGGITQSPKYLFRKEGQNVTLSCEQNLNHDAMYWYRQDPGQGLRLIYYSQIVNDFQKGDIAEGYSVSREKKESFPLTVTSAQKNPTAFYLCASSMVPGYGYTFGSGTRLTVV.

The chain has TRBV18 and TRBJ2-1; 13 bases are shared with TRBD2. Per germline, CDR1 KGHSH and CDR2 LQKENI. The V gene end was trimmed by 3 bases and the J gene end by 6 bases; junction bases not matched to a gene: 5. The CDR3 spans 16 residues. This CDR3 reads CASSPRTSGSTNEQFF. CDR3 DNA sequence: TGTGCCAGCTCACCCAGGACTAGCGGGAGCACCAATGAGCAGTTCTTC.

V usage is TRBV7-3 and J usage is TRBJ1-1; TRBD1 might be the D (5 bases). Trimming removed 5 bases at V and 5 bases at J, with 15 bases between. The CDR3 totals 14 residues. Germline CDR1 is SGHTA and CDR2 is FQGTGA. Here the CDR3 DNA reads TGTGCCAGCAGCCCGGGGACGGGAGGTACTGAAGCTTTCTTT. This sequence encodes CASSPGTGGTEAFF.

This chain joins TRBV11-2 and TRBJ1-5, with D possibly TRBD1 on 6 matching bases. The CDR3 is 15 residues long. Between the trimmed V and J ends, which lost 6 bases and 6 bases, there was a span of 18 bases. Germline CDR1 reads SGHAT; CDR2 reads FQNNGV. This CDR3 is CASSRGHRDPQPQHF. DNA for the CDR3: TGTGCCAGCAGTCGGGGTCACAGGGATCCTCAGCCCCAGCATTTT.

V gene TRBV6-6 combines with J gene TRBJ2-2; possibly TRBD1 for D (6 bases). Germline assignment: CDR1 MNHNY and CDR2 SVGAGI (reference sequence). V lost 3 bases to trimming and J lost 0 bases, with 8 bases between them. The CDR3 loop spans 15 amino acids. The CDR3 nucleotides read TGTGCCAGCAGTTATTCAGGGGCGAACACCGGGGAGCTGTTTTTT. Translated, it gives CASSYSGANTGELFF.

The V and J genes are TRBV9 and TRBJ2-2, with D hard to call. V gave up 0 bases and J gave up 5 bases, with 14 bases separating them. The CDR3 loop spans 16 amino acids. CDR1 and CDR2 (germline): SGDLS, YYNGEE. The CDR3 nucleotides are TGTGCCAGCAGCGTAGCTAGTGGGGTTCCGACCGGGGAGCTGTTTTTT. This codes for CASSVASGVPTGELFF.

This chain uses TRBV5-4 with TRBJ2-7; D ambiguous. The CDR3 runs 13 residues. The V end lost 5 bases, the J end lost 6 bases, and 15 bases lay between the germline ends. The V gene's germline CDR1 is SGHNT and CDR2 YYREEE (reference sequence). CDR3 DNA sequence: TGTGCCAGCAGGGAGAATTGGGGTTCCGAGCAGTACTTC. Protein product: CASRENWGSEQYF.

The J gene is TRBJ1-4, the V gene TRBV4-3; a weak D match, TRBD1 (5 bases). Germline V gene data show CDR1 as LGHNA and CDR2 as YSLEER. Trimming pared 0 bases from V and 5 bases from J, leaving 10 bases between. The CDR3 is 15 residues long. CDR3 protein: CASSQEGVGNEKLFF. Written as DNA, the CDR3 is TGCGCCAGCAGCCAAGAAGGGGTAGGGAATGAAAAACTGTTTTTT.

The V gene is TRBV4-1, the J gene TRBJ2-2; TRBD1 might be the D (5 bases). The CDR3 loop spans 16 amino acids. Per the germline V gene, CDR1 is MGHRA and CDR2 is YSYEKL. The V gene lost 1 base and the J gene lost 0 bases, with 9 bases spanning the gap. Written as DNA, the CDR3 is TGCGCCAGCAGCCAAGGTTCAGGGTCGAACACCGGGGAGCTGTTTTTT. Translating it yields CASSQGSGSNTGELFF.

The V gene is TRBV7-2, the J gene TRBJ1-1, with a weak D call TRBD1 (5 bases). The CDR3 sequence is 13 residues long. Germline V lookup: CDR1 SGHTA, CDR2 FQGNSA. With 4 bases removed from V and 4 bases from J, the gap between germline ends came to 10 bases. As DNA, the CDR3 is TGTGCCAGCAGCTCAGGGATTCTCACTGAAGCTTTCTTT. Amino acids: CASSSGILTEAFF.

This chain joins TRBV6-2 or TRBV6-3 and TRBJ2-1; TRBD2 agrees at 10 bases. The V gene end was trimmed by 5 bases and the J gene end by 0 bases; junction bases not matched to a gene: 10. In germline, CDR1 is MNHEY, CDR2 SVGEGT. This CDR3 has 18 amino acids. The CDR3 here is CASSPLLLAGASYNEQFF. Here the CDR3 DNA reads TGTGCCAGCAGTCCCCTCCTGCTAGCGGGGGCCTCCTACAATGAGCAGTTCTTC.

The chain recombines TRBV7-2 with TRBJ1-2, with D hard to call. Germline CDR1 SGHTA, CDR2 FQGNSA. The ends were cut back, 5 bases at V and 8 bases at J, with 18 bases in the middle. The CDR3 totals 14 residues. The CDR3, as DNA: TGTGCCAGCAGCGATCGGCCGGACCTAGGCGGCTACACCTTC. It specifies CASSDRPDLGGYTF. The full variable domain, rest sourced from reference TRBV7-2 and TRBJ1-2, is GAGVSQSPSNKVTEKGKDVELRCDPISGHTALYWYRQSLGQGLEFLIYFQGNSAPDKSGLPSDRFSAERTGGSVSTLTIQRTQQEDSAVYLCASSDRPDLGGYTFGSGTRLTVV.

The chain carries TRBV5-1 and TRBJ1-1; 7 positions agree with TRBD1. This CDR3 comprises 14 residues. Germline V gene lookup returns CDR1 SGHRS and CDR2 YFSETQ. J gave up 2 bases and V 5 bases, and 6 bases lay outside the gene matches. The CDR3 DNA sequence: TGCGCCAGCAGGAGGGACAGCACCAACACTGAAGCTTTCTTT. Its translation: CASRRDSTNTEAFF.

This clone has more than one count but fewer than ten. This rearrangement joins TRBV6-4 to TRBJ2-2; perhaps TRBD2 as D (6 bases). Between the trimmed V and J ends, which lost 5 bases and 5 bases, there was a span of 12 bases. The CDR3 consists of 14 residues. Germline CDR1 and CDR2: MRHNA and SNTAGT. CDR3: CASSQSAGTGELFF. CDR3 sequence (DNA): TGTGCCAGCAGTCAATCGGCGGGAACCGGGGAGCTGTTTTTT.

The CDR3 here is CASSLGQGISPLHF. CDR3 coding DNA: TGTGCCAGCAGCCTAGGACAGGGAATTTCACCCCTCCACTTT. The chain has TRBV5-8 and TRBJ1-6; TRBD1 agrees at 8 bases. Per germline, CDR1 SGHTS and CDR2 YDEGEE. Trimming at V came to 4 bases and at J to 9 bases, leaving 6 bases not matched to a gene. This CDR3 spans 14 amino acids.